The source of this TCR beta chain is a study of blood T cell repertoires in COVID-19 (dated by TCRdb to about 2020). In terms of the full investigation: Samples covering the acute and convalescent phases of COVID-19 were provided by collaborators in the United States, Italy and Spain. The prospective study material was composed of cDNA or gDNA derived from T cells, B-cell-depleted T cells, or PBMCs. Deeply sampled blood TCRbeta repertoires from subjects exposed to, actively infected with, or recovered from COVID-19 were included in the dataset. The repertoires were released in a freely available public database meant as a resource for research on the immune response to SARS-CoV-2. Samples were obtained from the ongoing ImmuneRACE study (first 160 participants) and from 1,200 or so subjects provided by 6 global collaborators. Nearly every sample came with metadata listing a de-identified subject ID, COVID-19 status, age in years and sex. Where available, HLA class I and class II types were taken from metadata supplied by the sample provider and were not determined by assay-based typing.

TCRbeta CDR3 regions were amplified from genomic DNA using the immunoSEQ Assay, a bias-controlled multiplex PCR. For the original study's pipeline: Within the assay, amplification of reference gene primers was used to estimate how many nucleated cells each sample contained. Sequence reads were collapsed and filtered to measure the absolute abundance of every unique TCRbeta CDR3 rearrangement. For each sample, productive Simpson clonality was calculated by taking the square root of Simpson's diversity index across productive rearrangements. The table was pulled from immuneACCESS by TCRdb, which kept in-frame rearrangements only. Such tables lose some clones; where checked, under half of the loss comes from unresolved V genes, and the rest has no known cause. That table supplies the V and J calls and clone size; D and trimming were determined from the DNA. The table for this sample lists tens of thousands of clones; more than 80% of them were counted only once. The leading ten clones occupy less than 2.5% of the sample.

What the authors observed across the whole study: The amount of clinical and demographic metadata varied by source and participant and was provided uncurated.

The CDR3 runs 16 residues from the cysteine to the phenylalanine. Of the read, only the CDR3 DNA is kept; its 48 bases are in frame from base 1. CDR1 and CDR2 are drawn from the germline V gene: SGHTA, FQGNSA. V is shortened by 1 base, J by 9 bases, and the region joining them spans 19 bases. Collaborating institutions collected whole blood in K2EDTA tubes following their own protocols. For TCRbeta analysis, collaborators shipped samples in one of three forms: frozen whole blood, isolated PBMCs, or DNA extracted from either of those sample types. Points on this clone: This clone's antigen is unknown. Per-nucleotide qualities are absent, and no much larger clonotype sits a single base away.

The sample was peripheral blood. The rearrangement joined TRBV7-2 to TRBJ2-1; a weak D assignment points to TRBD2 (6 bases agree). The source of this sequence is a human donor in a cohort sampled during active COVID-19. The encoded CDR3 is CASSLGGIYPGGEQFF. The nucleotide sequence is TGTGCCAGCAGCTTAGGGGGTATTTACCCCGGGGGTGAGCAGTTCTTC. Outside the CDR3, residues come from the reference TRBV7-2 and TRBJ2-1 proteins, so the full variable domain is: GAGVSQSPSNKVTEKGKDVELRCDPISGHTALYWYRQSLGQGLEFLIYFQGNSAPDKSGLPSDRFSAERTGGSVSTLTIQRTQQEDSAVYLCASSLGGIYPGGEQFFGPGTRLTVL.